The T cell receptor (beta chain) under discussion was sequenced for a study of immune characterization of retroperitoneal liposarcoma (dated by TCRdb to between 2019 and 2020). Trimming at the junction amounts to 6 bases on V and 1 base on J, and the germline ends lie 9 bases apart. The CDR3 has 13 amino acids, counting the end cysteine and phenylalanine. Of all the DNA, just the CDR3 is kept, 39 bases in frame from base 1. Reading the germline V gene gives CDR1 MNHNS and CDR2 SASEGT. Library construction relied on PCR. Sequencing relied on a NextSeq 500. Through fastp at Q25 and MiXCR, TCRdb rebuilt clones from the public reads, retaining in-frame beta chains. Rows with one shared CDR3 protein collapse into an entry with the most common genes and DNA. Counted in this sample were 9,000 to 13,000 distinct CDR3 sequences; 28% of them appeared once. The ten largest make up roughly 8% of the sample. Note on this clonotype: What antigen it recognizes has not been identified. No base qualities exist here, and no much larger clone lies one base off it.

The chain couples TRBV6-1 to TRBJ1-2; the D segment cannot be called with confidence. This clonotype was sampled from a male donor with retroperitoneal liposarcoma. Sequenced: tumor tissue. The nucleotide sequence reads as follows: TGTGCCAGCAGCCTTGACCGTAACTATGGCTACACCTTC. The encoded protein is CASSLDRNYGYTF.